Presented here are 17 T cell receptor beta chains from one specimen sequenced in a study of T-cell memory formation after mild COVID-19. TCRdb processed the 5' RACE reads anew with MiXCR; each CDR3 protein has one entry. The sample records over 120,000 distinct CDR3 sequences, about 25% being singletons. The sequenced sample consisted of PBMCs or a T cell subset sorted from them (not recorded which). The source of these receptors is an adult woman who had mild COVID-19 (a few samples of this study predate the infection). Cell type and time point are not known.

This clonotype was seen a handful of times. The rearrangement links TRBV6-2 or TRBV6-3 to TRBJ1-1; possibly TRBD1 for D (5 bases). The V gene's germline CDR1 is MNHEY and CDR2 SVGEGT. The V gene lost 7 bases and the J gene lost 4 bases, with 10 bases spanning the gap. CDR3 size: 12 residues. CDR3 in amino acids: CASTREPTEAFF. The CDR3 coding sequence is TGTGCCAGCACCAGGGAACCCACTGAAGCTTTCTTT.

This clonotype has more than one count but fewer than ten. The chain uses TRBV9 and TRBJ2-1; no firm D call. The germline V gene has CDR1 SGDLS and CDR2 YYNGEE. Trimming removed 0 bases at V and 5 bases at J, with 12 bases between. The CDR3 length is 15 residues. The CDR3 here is CASSVGGGPHNEQFF. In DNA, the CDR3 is TGTGCCAGCAGCGTAGGTGGCGGACCCCACAATGAGCAGTTCTTC.

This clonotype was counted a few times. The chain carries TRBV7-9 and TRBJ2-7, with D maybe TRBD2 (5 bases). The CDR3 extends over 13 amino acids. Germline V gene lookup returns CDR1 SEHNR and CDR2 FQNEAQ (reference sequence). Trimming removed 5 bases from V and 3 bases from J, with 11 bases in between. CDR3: CASSEGSFYEQYF. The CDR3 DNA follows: TGTGCCAGCAGCGAGGGCAGCTTCTACGAGCAGTACTTC.

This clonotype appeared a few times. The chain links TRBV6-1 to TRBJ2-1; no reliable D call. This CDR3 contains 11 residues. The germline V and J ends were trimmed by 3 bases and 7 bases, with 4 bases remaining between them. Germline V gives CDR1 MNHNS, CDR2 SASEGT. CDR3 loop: CASSELNEQFF. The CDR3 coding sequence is TGTGCCAGCAGTGAGTTAAATGAGCAGTTCTTC.

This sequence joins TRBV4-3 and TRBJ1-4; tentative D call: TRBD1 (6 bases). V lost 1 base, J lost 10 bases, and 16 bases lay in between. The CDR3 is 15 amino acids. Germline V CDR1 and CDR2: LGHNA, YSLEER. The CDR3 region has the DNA TGCGCCAGCAGCCAAGGGGTGGGACAAGTGGGAAAACTGTTTTTT. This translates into CASSQGVGQVGKLFF.

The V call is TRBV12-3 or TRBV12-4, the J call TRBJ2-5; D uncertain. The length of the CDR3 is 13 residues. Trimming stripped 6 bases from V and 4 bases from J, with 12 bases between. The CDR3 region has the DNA TGTGCCAGCAGCCACGGATCACGAGAGACCCAGTACTTC. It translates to CASSHGSRETQYF.

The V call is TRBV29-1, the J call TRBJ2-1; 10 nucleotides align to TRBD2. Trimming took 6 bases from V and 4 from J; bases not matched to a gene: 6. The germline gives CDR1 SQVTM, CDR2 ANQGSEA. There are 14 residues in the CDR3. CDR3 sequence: CSVTRTSGYNEQFF. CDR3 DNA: TGCAGCGTGACGAGGACTAGCGGTTACAATGAGCAGTTCTTC.

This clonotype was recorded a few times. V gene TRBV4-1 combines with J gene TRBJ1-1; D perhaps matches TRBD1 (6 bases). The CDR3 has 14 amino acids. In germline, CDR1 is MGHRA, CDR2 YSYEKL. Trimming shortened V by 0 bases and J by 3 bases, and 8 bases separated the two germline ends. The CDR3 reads CASSQEGGYTEAFF. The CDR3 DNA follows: TGCGCCAGCAGCCAAGAAGGGGGATACACTGAAGCTTTCTTT.

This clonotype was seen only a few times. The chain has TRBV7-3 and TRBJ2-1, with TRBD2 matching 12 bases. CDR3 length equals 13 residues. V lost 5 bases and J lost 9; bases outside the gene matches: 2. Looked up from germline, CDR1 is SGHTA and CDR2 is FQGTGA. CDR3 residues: CASSLGLAGEQFF. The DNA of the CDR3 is TGTGCCAGCAGCCTGGGACTAGCGGGTGAGCAGTTCTTC. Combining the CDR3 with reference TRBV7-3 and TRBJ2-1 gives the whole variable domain GAGVSQTPSNKVTEKGKYVELRCDPISGHTALYWYRQSLGQGPEFLIYFQGTGAADDSGLPNDRFFAVRPEGSVSTLKIQRTERGDSAVYLCASSLGLAGEQFFGPGTRLTVL.

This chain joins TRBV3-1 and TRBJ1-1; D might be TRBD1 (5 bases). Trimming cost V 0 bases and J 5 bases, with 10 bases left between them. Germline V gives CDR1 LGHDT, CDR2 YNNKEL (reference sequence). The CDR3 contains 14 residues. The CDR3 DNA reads TGTGCCAGCAGCCAAGATCTGGGGGGAACTGAAGCTTTCTTT. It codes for CASSQDLGGTEAFF. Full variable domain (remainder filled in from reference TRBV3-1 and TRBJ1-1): DTAVSQTPKYLVTQMGNDKSIKCEQNLGHDTMYWYKQDSKKFLKIMFSYNNKELIINETVPNRFSPKSPDKAHLNLHINSLELGDSAVYFCASSQDLGGTEAFFGQGTRLTVV.

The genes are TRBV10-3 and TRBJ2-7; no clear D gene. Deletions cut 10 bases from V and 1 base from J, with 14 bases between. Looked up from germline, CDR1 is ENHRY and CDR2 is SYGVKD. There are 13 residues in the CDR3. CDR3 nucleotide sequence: TGTGCCACCAAGCTGGACGGTTCCTACGAGCAGTACTTC. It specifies CATKLDGSYEQYF.

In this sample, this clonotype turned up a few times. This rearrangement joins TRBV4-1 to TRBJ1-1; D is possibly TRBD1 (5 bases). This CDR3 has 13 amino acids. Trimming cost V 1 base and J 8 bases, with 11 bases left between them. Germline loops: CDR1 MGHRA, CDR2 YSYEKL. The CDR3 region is CASSQVGGLEAFF. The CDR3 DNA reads TGCGCCAGCAGCCAAGTTGGGGGACTCGAAGCTTTCTTT.

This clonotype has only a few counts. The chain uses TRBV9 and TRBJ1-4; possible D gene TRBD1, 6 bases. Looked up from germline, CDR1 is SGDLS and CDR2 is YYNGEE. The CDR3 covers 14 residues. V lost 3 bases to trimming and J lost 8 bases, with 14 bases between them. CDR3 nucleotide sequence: TGTGCCAGCAGCGGGTCGTCGGGGGCGGAAAAACTGTTTTTT. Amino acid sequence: CASSGSSGAEKLFF.

CDR3 residues: CAWSAYNPGEQYF. CDR3 coding DNA: TGTGCCTGGAGTGCGTACAACCCGGGGGAGCAGTACTTC. This chain uses TRBV30 with TRBJ2-7, with D perhaps TRBD2 (5 bases). The CDR3 extends over 13 amino acids. Trimming removed 1 base at V and 7 bases at J, with 14 bases between. From germline, CDR1 is GTSNPN and CDR2 SVGIG (reference sequence).

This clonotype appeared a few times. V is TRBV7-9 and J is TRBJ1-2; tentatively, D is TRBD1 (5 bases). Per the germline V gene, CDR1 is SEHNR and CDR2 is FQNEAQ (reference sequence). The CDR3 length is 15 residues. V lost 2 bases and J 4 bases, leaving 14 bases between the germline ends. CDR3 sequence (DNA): TGTGCCAGCAGCTTACCTTTTGCAGGGCCCTATGGCTACACCTTC. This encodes CASSLPFAGPYGYTF.

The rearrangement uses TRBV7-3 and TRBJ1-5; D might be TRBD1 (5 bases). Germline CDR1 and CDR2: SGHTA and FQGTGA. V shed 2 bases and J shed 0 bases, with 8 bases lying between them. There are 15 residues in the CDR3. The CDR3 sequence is CASSLDRHSNQPQHF. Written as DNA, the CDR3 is TGTGCCAGCAGCTTAGACAGACATAGCAATCAGCCCCAGCATTTT. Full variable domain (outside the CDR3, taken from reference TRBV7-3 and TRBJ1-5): GAGVSQTPSNKVTEKGKYVELRCDPISGHTALYWYRQSLGQGPEFLIYFQGTGAADDSGLPNDRFFAVRPEGSVSTLKIQRTERGDSAVYLCASSLDRHSNQPQHFGDGTRLSIL.

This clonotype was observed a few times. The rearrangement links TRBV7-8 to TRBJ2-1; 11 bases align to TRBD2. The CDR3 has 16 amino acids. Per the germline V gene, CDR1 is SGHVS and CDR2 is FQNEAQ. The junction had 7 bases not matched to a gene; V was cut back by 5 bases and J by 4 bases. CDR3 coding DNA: TGTGCCAGCAGCCCAACCGGGACTAGCGGTTACAATGAGCAGTTCTTC. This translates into CASSPTGTSGYNEQFF.